This T cell receptor beta chain originates from a study of PD-1 blockade in classical Hodgkin lymphoma (dated by TCRdb to the early 2020s). In terms of the full investigation: Nivolumab dosing was 3 mg/kg intravenously every 2 weeks, continuing until either disease progression or unacceptable toxicity. The study used TCR beta sequencing and CyTOF to define a peripheral blood immune signature of response to PD-1 blockade in classical Hodgkin lymphoma. Broad study findings and their caveats: Trial patients with a complete response had baseline diversity similar to that of newly diagnosed patients, while partial responders and progressors had significantly lower diversity. Baseline TCR diversity was reported as lower in newly diagnosed patients than in healthy donors, and lower still in relapsed/refractory patients. Diversity was lower in patients who began nivolumab less than 1 year after ASCT, so these patients were left out of later analyses to avoid confounding by immune reconstitution. A significant rise by C4D1 was seen in CD4+ but not CD8+ TCR diversity (p=0.0027 vs p=0.16), with the rise being most apparent in complete responders (p=0.02). The study was limited to a single clinical trial cohort, and causes of repertoire differences, possibly disease activity or prior therapy, remained undefined.

Genomic DNA was extracted with the Qiagen DNeasy kit from unsorted PBMCs and from negatively selected CD4+ and CD8+ fractions. Using primers that anneal to V and J segments, immunoSEQ multiplex PCR amplified the TCR beta CDR3 regions. A synthetic immune receptor repertoire was used to minimize amplification bias, and any residual bias was removed computationally once sequencing was done. The paper's processing steps were these. Repertoire diversity was quantified as the Shannon entropy index using custom Python scripts. Unsorted, CD4+ and CD8+ repertoires were examined separately, except in combined analyses, for which CD4+ and CD8+ sequences were merged in silico. Clonal expansion was defined as a frequency increase of at least 2-fold after treatment compared with C1D1, and clones undetected at baseline were assigned a pseudocount of 0.5. Clones with 0 or 1 copy at C1D1 were classified as singleton clones, and clones with 2 or more copies were classified as non-singleton clones. Clones expanded in unsorted samples were annotated as CD4+, CD8+ or unknown by matching protein sequences in sorted samples from the same patient. Wilcoxon tests were applied to paired samples to test diversity changes from C1D1 to C4D1. The source is immuneACCESS, and TCRdb retained only in-frame sequences with V and J called. Part of the clones is not carried over; for the studies checked, unresolved V genes explain less than half of this, and the remainder is unexplained. The DNA gave D and trimming, while V, J and clone size come from that table. The sample contains about 76,000 clones, around 90% of them found a single time. Jointly, the top ten make up less than 25% of the sample.

In light of the paper, this sample's time point label describes: cycle 1 day 1 (C1D1), immediately before nivolumab initiation. All trial patients had relapsed after autologous stem cell transplantation, with cohorts A, B and C differing in prior brentuximab vedotin exposure. The trial cohort comprised around 60 patients with relapsed/refractory classical Hodgkin lymphoma whose best overall responses were complete response, partial response or progressive disease. Single-agent nivolumab was administered to trial patients in the multi-cohort phase II CheckMate 205 trial. An independent review committee assessed best overall response by applying the 2007 International Working Group response criteria. PBMCs from the trial were collected at three points: immediately before nivolumab initiation (C1D1), and during therapy at cycle 2 day 1 and cycle 4 day 1. Peripheral blood was collected in 8 mL Vacutainer Cell Preparation Tubes, from which PBMCs were isolated by centrifugation and then cryopreserved.

A remark on this clone: The antigen this receptor binds is unknown. No much larger clonotype is one base removed from it; base qualities were not supplied.

This clonotype was obtained from a human donor with classical Hodgkin lymphoma. Sequences were derived from peripheral blood mononuclear cells (PBMCs), sampled at baseline.

The encoded CDR3 is CASSYRRSPNYGYTF. In nucleotides, the sequence is TGTGCCAGCAGTTACCGCAGGAGCCCTAACTATGGCTACACCTTC. The receptor chain draws on TRBV6-5 and TRBJ1-2, with an unclear D gene assignment. V and J lose 2 bases and 0 bases, and a span of 10 bases separates them. From a lookup of the germline V gene, CDR1 and CDR2 are MNHEY and SVGAGI. The CDR3 numbers 15 residues from cysteine through phenylalanine. The DNA shown is the 45-base CDR3, in frame from base 1.